The 18 T cell receptor beta chains below were found in one sample sequenced in a study of T cell responses to AZD1222 COVID-19 vaccine. TCRdb's copy holds only in-frame clones and misses some; the assay was immunoSEQ multiplex PCR. The table has 130,000 to 150,000 clones, roughly nine tenths seen once. Sequences were derived from peripheral blood, sampled 28 days after the second AZD1222 dose. Every receptor here comes from an adult who received the AZD1222 COVID-19 vaccine.

V and J are TRBV25-1 and TRBJ1-2, with a possible D match to TRBD1 (6 bases). The germline CDR1 and CDR2 sequences are MGHDK and SYGVNS. The CDR3 contains 16 residues. Between the trimmed V and J ends, which lost 1 base and 5 bases, there was a span of 17 bases. CDR3 sequence reads: CASSEFSRGAEYGYTF. CDR3 sequence (DNA): TGTGCCAGCAGTGAATTCTCGCGGGGGGCAGAGTATGGCTACACCTTC.

The J gene is TRBJ2-3, the V gene TRBV29-1; D call uncertain. This CDR3 has 13 residues. Germline lookup yields CDR1 SQVTM and CDR2 ANQGSEA. The V end lost 7 bases, the J end lost 1 base, and 12 bases lay between the germline ends. The CDR3 bases are TGCAGCGGATCCAGGACCGGCACAGATACGCAGTATTTT. Protein: CSGSRTGTDTQYF.

This rearrangement joins TRBV6-5 to TRBJ2-7; the D gene is possibly TRBD1 (5 bases). Germline lookup yields CDR1 MNHEY and CDR2 SVGAGI. The CDR3 sequence is 12 residues long. V lost 8 bases, J lost 0 bases, and 8 bases lay in between. As DNA, the CDR3 is TGTGCCAGCCTGGACACCTCCTACGAGCAGTACTTC. Its translation: CASLDTSYEQYF.

This clone occurred once. The V and J genes are TRBV28 and TRBJ1-3; no clear D gene. Germline V gene lookup returns CDR1 MDHEN and CDR2 SYDVKM. This CDR3 has 12 residues. The CDR3: CGCWRAGNTIYF. CDR3 nucleotides: TGTGGCTGCTGGAGAGCTGGAAACACCATATATTTT.

The V gene is TRBV7-9, the J gene TRBJ2-6; the match to TRBD2 covers 12 bases. CDR1 is SEHNR and CDR2 is FQNEAQ in the germline V gene (reference sequence). The CDR3 length is 18 residues. V shed 5 bases and J 1 base; nucleotides not matched to a gene: 6. For the CDR3, the DNA is TGTGCCAGCAGCCTGACTAGCGGGGGATTATCTGGGGCCAACGTCCTGACTTTC. Encoded protein: CASSLTSGGLSGANVLTF.

This chain joins TRBV19 and TRBJ2-1; 7 bases are a match to TRBD1. The CDR3 totals 16 residues. The germline gives CDR1 LNHDA, CDR2 SQIVND (reference sequence). With V trimmed by 7 bases and J by 2 bases, 11 bases remained unmatched. The CDR3 coding sequence is TGTGCCAGTATTCCCACCGGGACAGACCCCTACAATGAGCAGTTCTTC. Translated, it gives CASIPTGTDPYNEQFF.

The chain couples TRBV3-1 (or the pseudogene TRBV3-2) to TRBJ2-1, with 10 bases lining up with TRBD2. This CDR3 region has 17 residues. The ends lost 4 bases at V and 7 bases at J; junction bases unmatched: 13. CDR1 is LGHDT and CDR2 is YNNKEL in the germline V gene (reference sequence). CDR3 nucleotides: TGTGCCAGCAGCCCAAGCCAGCGGGGGGGCCGTTATAATGAGCAGTTCTTC. This codes for CASSPSQRGGRYNEQFF.

The rearrangement uses TRBV5-1 and TRBJ1-3; maybe TRBD1 (6 bases). The germline V gene encodes CDR1 SGHRS and CDR2 YFSETQ. The CDR3 covers 13 residues. Between the trimmed V and J ends, which lost 7 bases and 2 bases, there was a span of 10 bases. This CDR3 reads CASSQGTGNTIYF. DNA for the CDR3: TGCGCCAGCTCACAGGGTACTGGAAACACCATATATTTT. The full variable domain, rest sourced from reference TRBV5-1 and TRBJ1-3, is KAGVTQTPRYLIKTRGQQVTLSCSPISGHRSVSWYQQTPGQGLQFLFEYFSETQRNKGNFPGRFSGRQFSNSRSEMNVSTLELGDSALYLCASSQGTGNTIYFGEGSWLTVV.

The rearrangement joins TRBV19 to TRBJ2-7; D remains ambiguous. This CDR3 comprises 14 residues. V dropped 6 bases and J dropped 2 bases, with 14 bases sitting between them. The germline gives CDR1 LNHDA, CDR2 SQIVND (reference sequence). CDR3 in amino acids: CASSPGPSPYEQYF. DNA for the CDR3: TGTGCCAGTAGCCCGGGTCCCTCCCCCTACGAGCAGTACTTC.

The chain links TRBV7-2 to TRBJ1-5, with D hard to call. The germline V and J ends were trimmed by 4 bases and 9 bases, with 10 bases remaining between them. CDR1 and CDR2 (germline): SGHTA, FQGNSA. CDR3 size: 12 residues. The CDR3 here is CASSSAIGPQHF. CDR3 coding DNA: TGTGCCAGCAGCTCCGCCATTGGGCCCCAGCATTTT.

Written as DNA, the CDR3 is TGTGCCTGGACACGACTTGGGGAAAAACTGTTTTTT. Its translation: CAWTRLGEKLFF. The V call is TRBV30, the J call TRBJ1-4; D is uncertain. The germline gives CDR1 GTSNPN, CDR2 SVGIG (reference sequence). The CDR3 length is 12 residues. The V and J ends lost 4 bases and 8 bases respectively, with 11 bases between them. The full variable domain, in which reference TRBV30 and TRBJ1-4 provide the parts outside the CDR3, is SQTIHQWPATLVQPVGSPLSLECTVEGTSNPNLYWYRQAAGRGLQLLFYSVGIGQISSEVPQNLSASRPQDRQFILSSKKLLLSDSGFYLCAWTRLGEKLFFGSGTQLSVL.

The rearrangement joins TRBV3-1 (or the pseudogene TRBV3-2) to TRBJ1-2; D gene ambiguous. Germline lookup yields CDR1 LGHDT and CDR2 YNNKEL (reference sequence). The CDR3 is made up of 13 amino acids. The ends were cut back, 0 bases at V and 8 bases at J, with 10 bases in the middle. CDR3 sequence (DNA): TGTGCCAGCAGCCAAGAGGACCAGCTGGGCTACACCTTC. Its protein is CASSQEDQLGYTF.

The chain joins TRBV7-3 to TRBJ2-1; 7 bases match TRBD2. Germline lookup yields CDR1 SGHTA and CDR2 FQGTGA. This CDR3 is built from 17 residues. The J segment lost 3 bases and the V segment lost 6 bases, leaving 14 bases of the junction unmatched. Here the CDR3 reads CASSRAASGAHYNEQFF. The CDR3 region has the DNA TGTGCCAGCAGTCGCGCGGCTAGCGGAGCCCACTACAATGAGCAGTTCTTC.

The J gene is TRBJ1-1, the V gene TRBV29-1; tentative D call: TRBD1 (6 bases). Trimming took off 4 bases at V and 5 bases at J, with 11 bases between the two ends. This CDR3 has 12 residues. Germline CDR1 reads SQVTM; CDR2 reads ANQGSEA. As DNA, the CDR3 is TGCAGCGTTGTTCAAAGGGGGACTGAAGCTTTCTTT. Translating it yields CSVVQRGTEAFF.

This clone appeared once. Other DNA variants within this sample encode the same CDR3. V usage is TRBV3-1 (or the pseudogene TRBV3-2) and J usage is TRBJ2-7; 9 bases align to TRBD1. Losses at the gene ends were 4 bases for V and 2 bases for J; bases not matched to a gene: 3. In germline, CDR1 is LGHDT, CDR2 YNNKEL (reference sequence). CDR3 length: 14 residues. CDR3 sequence: CASSPRDRAYEQYF. CDR3 in DNA: TGTGCCAGCAGCCCCCGGGACAGGGCCTACGAGCAGTACTTC.

This chain links TRBV6-4 with TRBJ2-1; 12 bases map to TRBD1. Per the germline V gene, CDR1 is MRHNA and CDR2 is SNTAGT. The trim removed 3 bases at V and 6 bases at J, leaving 9 bases unmatched. The length of the CDR3 is 17 residues. CDR3 sequence reads: CASSETPGDRGPNEQFF. The CDR3 nucleotides are TGTGCCAGCAGTGAAACCCCCGGGGACAGGGGGCCCAATGAGCAGTTCTTC.

The rearrangement joins TRBV19 to TRBJ2-7, with D perhaps matching TRBD2 (7 bases). There are 15 residues in the CDR3. Trimming left V 7 bases short and J 0 bases short, with 16 bases between. Germline CDR1 reads LNHDA; CDR2 reads SQIVND (reference sequence). In DNA, the CDR3 is TGTGCCAGTACCGTAAGGGGGGGGGCCTCCTACGAGCAGTACTTC. It encodes CASTVRGGASYEQYF.

The chain couples TRBV5-1 to TRBJ2-2; D not certain. The length of the CDR3 is 15 residues. Germline CDR1 is SGHRS and CDR2 is YFSETQ. The V gene lost 0 bases and the J gene lost 0 bases, with 6 bases spanning the gap. DNA of the CDR3: TGCGCCAGCAGCTTGGTAGGACCGAACACCGGGGAGCTGTTTTTT. Protein: CASSLVGPNTGELFF.